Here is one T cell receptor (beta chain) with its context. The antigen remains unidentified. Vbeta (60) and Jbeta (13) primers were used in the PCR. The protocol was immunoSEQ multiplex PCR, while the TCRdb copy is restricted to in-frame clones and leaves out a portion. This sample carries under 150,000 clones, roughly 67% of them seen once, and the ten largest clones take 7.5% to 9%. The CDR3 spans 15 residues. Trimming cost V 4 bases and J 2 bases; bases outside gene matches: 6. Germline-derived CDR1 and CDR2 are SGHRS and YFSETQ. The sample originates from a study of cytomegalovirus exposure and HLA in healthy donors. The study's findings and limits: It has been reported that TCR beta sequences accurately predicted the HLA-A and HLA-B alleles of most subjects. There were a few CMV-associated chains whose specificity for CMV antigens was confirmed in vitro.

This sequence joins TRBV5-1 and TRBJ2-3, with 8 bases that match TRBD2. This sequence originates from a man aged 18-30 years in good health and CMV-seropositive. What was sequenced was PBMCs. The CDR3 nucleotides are TGCGCCAGCAGCCCGCGGGGGGACTACACAGATACGCAGTATTTT. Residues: CASSPRGDYTDTQYF.